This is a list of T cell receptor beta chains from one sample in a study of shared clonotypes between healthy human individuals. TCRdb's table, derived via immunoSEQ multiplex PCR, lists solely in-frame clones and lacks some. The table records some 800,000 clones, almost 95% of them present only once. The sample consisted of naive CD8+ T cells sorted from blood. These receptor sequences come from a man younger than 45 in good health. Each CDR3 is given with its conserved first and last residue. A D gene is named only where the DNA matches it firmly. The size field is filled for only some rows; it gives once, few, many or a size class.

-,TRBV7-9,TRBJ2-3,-,TGTGCCAGCAGCGCTATTGCAGATACGCAGTATTTT,CASSAIADTQYF
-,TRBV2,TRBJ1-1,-,TGTGCCAGCAGACCGGGTTCAAGCCCTGAAGCTTTCTTT,CASRPGSSPEAFF
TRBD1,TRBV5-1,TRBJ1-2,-,TGCGCCAGCAGCCATGGGGACAGCGACCCCGGCTACACCTTC,CASSHGDSDPGYTF
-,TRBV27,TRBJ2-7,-,TGTGCCACTGCTCCTACACTCCGATCCTACGAGCAGTACTTC,CATAPTLRSYEQYF
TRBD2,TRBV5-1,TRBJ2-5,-,TGCGCCAGCAGCTTCAGACTAGCGGCACAAGAGACCCAGTACTTC,CASSFRLAAQETQYF
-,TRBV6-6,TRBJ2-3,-,TGTGCCACCGAACCTCGGGACACAGATACGCAGTATTTT,CATEPRDTDTQYF
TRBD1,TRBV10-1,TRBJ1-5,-,TGCGCCAGCACCGGACAGGCCAATCAGCCCCAGCATTTT,CASTGQANQPQHF
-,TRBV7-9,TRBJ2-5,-,TGTGCCAGCAGCTTAGGTCCCGGAACCCAAGAGACCCAGTACTTC,CASSLGPGTQETQYF
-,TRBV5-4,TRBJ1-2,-,TGTGCCAGCAGCCCGCACGTGATCCCCCAGGAGGACTATGGCTACACCTTC,CASSPHVIPQEDYGYTF
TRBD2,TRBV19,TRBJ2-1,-,TGTGCCAGTAGTATACTAGCGGGAGGTGCTTACAATGAGCAGTTCTTC,CASSILAGGAYNEQFF
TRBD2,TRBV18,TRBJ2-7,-,TGTGCCAGCTCACGGGGACTAGCGGGAGCAAGGTACGAGCAGTACTTC,CASSRGLAGARYEQYF
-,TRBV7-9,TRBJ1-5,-,TGTGCCAGCAGCAAAGCCAATGGTCAGCCCCAGCATTTT,CASSKANGQPQHF
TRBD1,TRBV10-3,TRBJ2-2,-,TGTGCCATCAGTGAGCCCAGGGGGAGTATCGGGGAGCTGTTTTTT,CAISEPRGSIGELFF
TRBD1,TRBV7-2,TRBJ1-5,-,TGTGCCAGCAGCTTATCGGGACAGGTTTATCAGCCCCAGCATTTT,CASSLSGQVYQPQHF
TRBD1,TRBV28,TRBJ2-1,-,TGTGCCAGCACCCCTCCAGGGGGCACCTACAATGAGCAGTTCTTC,CASTPPGGTYNEQFF
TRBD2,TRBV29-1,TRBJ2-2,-,TGCAGCGTTGTGGGACTAGCGGGTGACACCGGGGAGCTGTTTTTT,CSVVGLAGDTGELFF
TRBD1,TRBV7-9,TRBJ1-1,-,TGTGCCAGCAGCTCACCCGGACAGGGAAACACTGAAGCTTTCTTT,CASSSPGQGNTEAFF
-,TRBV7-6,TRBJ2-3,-,TGTGCCAGCAGCTTAGGGGAGACAGATACGCAGTATTTT,CASSLGETDTQYF
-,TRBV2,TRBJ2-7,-,TGTGCCAGCATGGGGTATCCGGGGGAGCAGTACTTC,CASMGYPGEQYF
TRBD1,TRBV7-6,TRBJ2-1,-,TGTGCCAGCAGCTTACGGGGACAGGCATCCTACAATGAGCAGTTCTTC,CASSLRGQASYNEQFF
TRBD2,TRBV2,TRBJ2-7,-,TGTGCCTCCCGGGGCGGGAGGGCCGGGTACGAGCAGTACTTC,CASRGGRAGYEQYF
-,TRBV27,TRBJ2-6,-,TGTGCCAGCAGTGTACTAAGTCCTTCTGGGGCCAACGTCCTGACTTTC,CASSVLSPSGANVLTF
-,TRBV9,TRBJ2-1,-,TGTGCCAGCAGCGATCTAGAAAAGCAGTTCTTC,CASSDLEKQFF
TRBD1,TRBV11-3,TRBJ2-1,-,TGTGCCAGCAGCCACCGGGACAGAAGCGATGAGCAGTTCTTC,CASSHRDRSDEQFF
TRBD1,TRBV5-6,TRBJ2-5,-,TGTGCCAGCAGCTTAAGAGGGACAGGGCCCCAAGAGACCCAGTACTTC,CASSLRGTGPQETQYF
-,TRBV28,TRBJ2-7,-,TGTGCCAGCAGTCATGATGACACATCCTACGAGCAGTACTTC,CASSHDDTSYEQYF
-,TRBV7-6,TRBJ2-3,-,TGTGCCAGCAGCACTCCCTACCGGAATTTCGATACGCAGTATTTT,CASSTPYRNFDTQYF
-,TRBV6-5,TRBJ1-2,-,TGTGCCAGCAGCCCCAGCGGGGCGGGCTATGGCTACACCTTC,CASSPSGAGYGYTF
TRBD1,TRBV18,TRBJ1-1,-,TGTGCCAGCTCATCTACAGGGGGGAGAACTGAAGCTTTCTTT,CASSSTGGRTEAFF
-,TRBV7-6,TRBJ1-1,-,TGTGCCAGCAGCTTCATGGAGACAAACACTGAAGCTTTCTTT,CASSFMETNTEAFF
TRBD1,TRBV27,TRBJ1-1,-,TGTGCCAGCAGTTTATCGTGGGGGGACAGGGGGACCTTCACTGAAGCTTTCTTT,CASSLSWGDRGTFTEAFF
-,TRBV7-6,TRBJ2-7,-,TGTGCCAGCAGCGCCGGGATAGGGCCGTACGAGCAGTACTTC,CASSAGIGPYEQYF
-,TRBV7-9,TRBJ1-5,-,TGTGCCAGCAGCTTCGGCGCGGCAGATATTCGGCCCCAGCATTTT,CASSFGAADIRPQHF
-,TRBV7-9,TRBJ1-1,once,TGTGCCAGCAGTGGACATTTGGCCACTGAAGCTTTCTTT,CASSGHLATEAFF
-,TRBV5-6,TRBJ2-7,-,TGTGCCAGCAGCTTGGGCTCTGTATACGAGCAGTACTTC,CASSLGSVYEQYF
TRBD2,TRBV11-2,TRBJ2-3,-,TGTGCCAGCAGCTTAGGGTCTCGGACTAGCGGATGGGATACGCAGTATTTT,CASSLGSRTSGWDTQYF
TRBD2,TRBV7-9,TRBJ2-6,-,TGTGCCAGCAGCTTAGCGGGACTAGCGGCTGGGGCCAACGTCCTGACTTTC,CASSLAGLAAGANVLTF
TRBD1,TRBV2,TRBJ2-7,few,TGTGCCAGCACCTCCTATGAGACAGGGGGCTTGAACGAGCAGTACTTC,CASTSYETGGLNEQYF
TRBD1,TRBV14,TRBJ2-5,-,TGTGCCAGCAGCCAAACCTGGACAGGGAGGGAGACCCAGTACTTC,CASSQTWTGRETQYF
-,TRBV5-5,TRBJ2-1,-,TGTGCCAGCAGCTCTTCTCTCGGCGGGAACGACAATGAGCAGTTCTTC,CASSSSLGGNDNEQFF
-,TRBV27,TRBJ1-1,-,TGTGCCAGCAGATTTGGGGGTAACACTGAAGCTTTCTTT,CASRFGGNTEAFF
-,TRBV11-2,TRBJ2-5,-,TGTGCCAGCAGGCTTGAATTGAGCAACAGGGAGACCCAGTACTTC,CASRLELSNRETQYF
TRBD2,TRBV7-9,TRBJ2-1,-,TGTGCCAGCAGCCCCGGACTAGCGGCCTACAATGAGCAGTTCTTC,CASSPGLAAYNEQFF
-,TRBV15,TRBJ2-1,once,TGTGCCACCAGCAGAGTAGGTCTAGCTTACAATGAGCAGTTCTTC,CATSRVGLAYNEQFF
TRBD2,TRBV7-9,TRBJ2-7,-,TGTGCCAGCAGCTCTCTAGCGGGAGGGACACCCTACGAGCAGTACTTC,CASSSLAGGTPYEQYF
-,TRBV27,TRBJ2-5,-,TGTGCCAGCAGTTTTGGGGGGGCCCAAGAGACCCAGTACTTC,CASSFGGAQETQYF
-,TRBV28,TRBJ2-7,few,TGTGCCAGTACCGGGATCTCCTACGAGCAGTACTTC,CASTGISYEQYF